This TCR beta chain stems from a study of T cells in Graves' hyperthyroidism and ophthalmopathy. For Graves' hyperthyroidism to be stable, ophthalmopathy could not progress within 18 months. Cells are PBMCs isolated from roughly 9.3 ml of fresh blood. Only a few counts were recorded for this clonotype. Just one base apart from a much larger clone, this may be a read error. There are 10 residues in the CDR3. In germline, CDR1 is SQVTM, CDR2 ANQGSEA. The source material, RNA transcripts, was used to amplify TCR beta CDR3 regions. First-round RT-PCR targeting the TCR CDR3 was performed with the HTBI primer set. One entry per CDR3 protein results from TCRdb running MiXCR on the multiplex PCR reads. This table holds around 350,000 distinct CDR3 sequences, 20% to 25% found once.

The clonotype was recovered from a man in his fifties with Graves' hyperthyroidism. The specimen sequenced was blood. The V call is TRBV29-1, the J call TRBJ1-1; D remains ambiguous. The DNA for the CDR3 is TGCAGCGTTGACAACACTGAAGCTTCCTTT. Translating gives CSVDNTEASF.